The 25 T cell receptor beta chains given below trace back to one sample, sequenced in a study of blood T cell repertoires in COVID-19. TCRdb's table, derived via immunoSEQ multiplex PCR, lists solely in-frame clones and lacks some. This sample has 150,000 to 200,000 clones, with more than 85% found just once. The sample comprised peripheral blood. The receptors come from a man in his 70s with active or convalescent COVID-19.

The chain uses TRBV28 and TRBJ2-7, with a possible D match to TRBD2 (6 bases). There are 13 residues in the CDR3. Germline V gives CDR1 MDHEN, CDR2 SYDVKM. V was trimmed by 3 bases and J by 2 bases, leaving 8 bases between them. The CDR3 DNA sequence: TGTGCCAGCAGTTTTGGGGGGACCTACGAGCAGTACTTC. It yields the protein CASSFGGTYEQYF.

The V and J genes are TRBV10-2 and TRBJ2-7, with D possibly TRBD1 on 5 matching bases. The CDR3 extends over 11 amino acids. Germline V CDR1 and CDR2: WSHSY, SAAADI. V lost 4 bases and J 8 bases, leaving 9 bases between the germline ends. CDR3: CASSGGQQQYF. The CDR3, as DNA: TGCGCCAGCAGTGGCGGACAACAGCAGTACTTC.

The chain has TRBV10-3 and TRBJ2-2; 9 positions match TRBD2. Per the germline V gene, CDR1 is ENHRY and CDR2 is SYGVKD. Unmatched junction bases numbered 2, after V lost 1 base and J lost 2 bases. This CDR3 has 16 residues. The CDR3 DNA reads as TGTGCCATCAGTGAGTTGACTAGCGGTAACACCGGGGAGCTGTTTTTT. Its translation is CAISELTSGNTGELFF.

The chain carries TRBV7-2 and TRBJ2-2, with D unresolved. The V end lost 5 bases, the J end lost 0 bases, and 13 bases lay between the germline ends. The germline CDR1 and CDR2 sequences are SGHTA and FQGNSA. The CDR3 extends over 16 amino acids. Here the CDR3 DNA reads TGTGCCAGCAGCCAAACGAGGCAAGCGAACACCGGGGAGCTGTTTTTT. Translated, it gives CASSQTRQANTGELFF.

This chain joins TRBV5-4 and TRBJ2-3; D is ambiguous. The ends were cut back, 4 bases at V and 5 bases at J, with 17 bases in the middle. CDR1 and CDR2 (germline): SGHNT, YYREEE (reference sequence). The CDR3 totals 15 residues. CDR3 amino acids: CASSLDPNTGDTQYF. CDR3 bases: TGTGCCAGCAGCCTAGACCCAAACACGGGAGATACGCAGTATTTT. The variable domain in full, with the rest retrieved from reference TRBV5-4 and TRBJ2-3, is ETGVTQSPTHLIKTRGQQVTLRCSSQSGHNTVSWYQQALGQGPQFIFQYYREEENGRGNFPPRFSGLQFPNYSSELNVNALELDDSALYLCASSLDPNTGDTQYFGPGTRLTVL.

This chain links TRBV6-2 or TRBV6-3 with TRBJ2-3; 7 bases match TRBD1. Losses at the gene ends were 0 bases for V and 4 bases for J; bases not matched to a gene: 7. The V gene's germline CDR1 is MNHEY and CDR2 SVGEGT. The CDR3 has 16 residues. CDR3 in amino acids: CASSYSVTGFSDTQYF. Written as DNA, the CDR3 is TGTGCCAGCAGTTACTCCGTGACAGGGTTCTCAGATACGCAGTATTTT.

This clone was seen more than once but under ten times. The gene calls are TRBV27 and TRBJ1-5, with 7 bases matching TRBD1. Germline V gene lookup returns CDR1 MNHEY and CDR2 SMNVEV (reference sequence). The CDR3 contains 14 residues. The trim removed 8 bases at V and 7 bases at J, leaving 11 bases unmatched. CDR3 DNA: TGTGCCAGCGGACCGACAGGGACGGGGCAGCCCCAGCATTTT. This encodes CASGPTGTGQPQHF.

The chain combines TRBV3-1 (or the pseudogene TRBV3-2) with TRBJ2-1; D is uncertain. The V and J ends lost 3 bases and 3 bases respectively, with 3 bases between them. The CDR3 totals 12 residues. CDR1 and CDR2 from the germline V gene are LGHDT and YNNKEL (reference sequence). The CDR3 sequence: CASSHHYNEQFF. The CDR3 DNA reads TGTGCCAGCAGCCACCACTACAATGAGCAGTTCTTC.

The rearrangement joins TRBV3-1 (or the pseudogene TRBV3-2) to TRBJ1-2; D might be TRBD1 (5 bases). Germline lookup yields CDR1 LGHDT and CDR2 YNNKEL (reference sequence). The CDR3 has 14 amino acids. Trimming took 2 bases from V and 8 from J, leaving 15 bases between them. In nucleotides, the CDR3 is TGTGCCAGCAGCCAATCAAGTAGGGGAGGAGGCTACACCTTC. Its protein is CASSQSSRGGGYTF.

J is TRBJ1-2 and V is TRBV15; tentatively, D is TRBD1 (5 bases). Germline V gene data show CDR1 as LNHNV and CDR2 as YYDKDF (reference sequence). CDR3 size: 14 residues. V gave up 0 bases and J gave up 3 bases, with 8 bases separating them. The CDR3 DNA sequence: TGTGCCACCAGCAGAGACAGGGAAGACTATGGCTACACCTTC. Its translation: CATSRDREDYGYTF.

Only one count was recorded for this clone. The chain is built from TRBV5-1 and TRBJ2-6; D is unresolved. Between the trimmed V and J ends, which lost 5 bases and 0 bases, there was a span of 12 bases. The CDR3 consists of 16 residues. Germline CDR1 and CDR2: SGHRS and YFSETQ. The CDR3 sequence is CASSYRLHSGANVLTF. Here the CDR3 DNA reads TGCGCCAGCAGTTATAGACTGCACTCTGGGGCCAACGTCCTGACTTTC.

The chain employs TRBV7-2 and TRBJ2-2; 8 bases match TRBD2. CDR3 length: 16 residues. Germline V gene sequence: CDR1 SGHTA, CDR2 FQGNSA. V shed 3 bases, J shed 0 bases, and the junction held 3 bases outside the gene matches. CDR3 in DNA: TGTGCCAGCAGCTTCGGCGGGGGGACGAACACCGGGGAGCTGTTTTTT. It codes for CASSFGGGTNTGELFF.

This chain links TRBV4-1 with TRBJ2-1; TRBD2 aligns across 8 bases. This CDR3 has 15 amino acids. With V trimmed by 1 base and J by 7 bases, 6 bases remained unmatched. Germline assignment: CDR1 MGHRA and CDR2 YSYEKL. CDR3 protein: CASSQGSGRGNEQFF. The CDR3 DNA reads TGCGCCAGCAGCCAAGGGTCCGGGAGGGGAAATGAGCAGTTCTTC.

The CDR3 DNA is TGTGCCAGCAGTGTACCGGGACACCTATCCACCGATGAAGCTTTCTTT. As protein: CASSVPGHLSTDEAFF. The chain couples TRBV6-1 to TRBJ1-1; a possible D gene is TRBD1 (6 bases). V lost 4 bases to trimming and J lost 7 bases, with 22 bases between them. The CDR3 covers 16 residues. Germline values: CDR1 MNHNS, CDR2 SASEGT.

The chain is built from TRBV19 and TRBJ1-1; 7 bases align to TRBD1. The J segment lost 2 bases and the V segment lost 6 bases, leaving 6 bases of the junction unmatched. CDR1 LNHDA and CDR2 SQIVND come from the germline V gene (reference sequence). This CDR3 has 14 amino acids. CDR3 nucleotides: TGTGCCAGTAGGATCGGGACAGCAAACACTGAAGCTTTCTTT. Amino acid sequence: CASRIGTANTEAFF. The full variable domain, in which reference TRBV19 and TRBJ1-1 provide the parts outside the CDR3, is DGGITQSPKYLFRKEGQNVTLSCEQNLNHDAMYWYRQDPGQGLRLIYYSQIVNDFQKGDIAEGYSVSREKKESFPLTVTSAQKNPTAFYLCASRIGTANTEAFFGQGTRLTVV.

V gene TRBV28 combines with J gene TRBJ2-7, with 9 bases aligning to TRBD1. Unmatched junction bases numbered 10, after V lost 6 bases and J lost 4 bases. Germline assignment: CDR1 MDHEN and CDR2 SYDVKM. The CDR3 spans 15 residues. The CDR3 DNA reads TGTGCCAGCAGGCCGCAACAGGGGGCGGGATACGAGCAGTACTTC. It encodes CASRPQQGAGYEQYF.

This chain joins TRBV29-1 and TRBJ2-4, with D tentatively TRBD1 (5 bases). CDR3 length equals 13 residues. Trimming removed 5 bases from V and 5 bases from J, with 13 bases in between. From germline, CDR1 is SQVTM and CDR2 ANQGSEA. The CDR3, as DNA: TGCAGCGTTCAAGGGCAGGGTGAAAACATTCAGTACTTC. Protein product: CSVQGQGENIQYF.

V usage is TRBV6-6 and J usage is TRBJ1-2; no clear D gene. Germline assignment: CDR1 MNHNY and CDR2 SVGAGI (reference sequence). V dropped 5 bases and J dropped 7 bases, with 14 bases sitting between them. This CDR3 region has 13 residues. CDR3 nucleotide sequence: TGTGCCAGCAGTCCCCCGGGGTGGGGTGGCTACACCTTC. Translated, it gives CASSPPGWGGYTF.

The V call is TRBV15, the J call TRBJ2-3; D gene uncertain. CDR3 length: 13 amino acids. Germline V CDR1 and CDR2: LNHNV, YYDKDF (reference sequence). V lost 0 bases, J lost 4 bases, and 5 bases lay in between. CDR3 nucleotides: TGTGCCACCAGCAGAGATCTTGCAGATACGCAGTATTTT. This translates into CATSRDLADTQYF.

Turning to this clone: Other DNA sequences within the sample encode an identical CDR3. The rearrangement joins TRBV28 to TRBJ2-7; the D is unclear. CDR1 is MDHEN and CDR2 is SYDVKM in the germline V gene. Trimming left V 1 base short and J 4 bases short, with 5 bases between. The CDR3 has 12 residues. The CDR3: CASSLSGYEQYF. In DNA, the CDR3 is TGTGCCAGCAGTTTATCGGGTTACGAGCAGTACTTC.

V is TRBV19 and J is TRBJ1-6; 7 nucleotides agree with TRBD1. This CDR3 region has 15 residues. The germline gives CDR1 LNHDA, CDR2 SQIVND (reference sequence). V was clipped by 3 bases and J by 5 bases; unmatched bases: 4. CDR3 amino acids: CASSISGQNNSPLHF. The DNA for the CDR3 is TGTGCCAGTAGTATCTCGGGACAGAATAATTCACCCCTCCACTTT.

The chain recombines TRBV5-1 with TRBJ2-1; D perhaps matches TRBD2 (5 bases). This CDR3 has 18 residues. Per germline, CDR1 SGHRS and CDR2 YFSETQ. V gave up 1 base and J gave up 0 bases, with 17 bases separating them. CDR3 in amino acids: CASSLRSAGESSYNEQFF. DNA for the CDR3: TGCGCCAGCAGCTTGAGGTCGGCGGGCGAGAGCTCCTACAATGAGCAGTTCTTC.

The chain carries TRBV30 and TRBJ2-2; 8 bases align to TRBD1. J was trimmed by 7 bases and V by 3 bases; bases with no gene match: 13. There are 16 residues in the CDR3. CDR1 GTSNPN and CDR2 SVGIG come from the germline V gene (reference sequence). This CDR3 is CAWRVGAGGLVGELFF. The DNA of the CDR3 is TGTGCCTGGAGAGTTGGGGCAGGGGGCCTAGTCGGGGAGCTGTTTTTT.

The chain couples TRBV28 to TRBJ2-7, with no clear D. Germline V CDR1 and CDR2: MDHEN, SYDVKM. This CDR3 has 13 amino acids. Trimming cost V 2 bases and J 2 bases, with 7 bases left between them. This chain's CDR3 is CASSLIPAYEQYF. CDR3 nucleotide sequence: TGTGCCAGCAGTTTAATTCCGGCCTACGAGCAGTACTTC. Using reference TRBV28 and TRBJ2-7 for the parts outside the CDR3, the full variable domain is DVKVTQSSRYLVKRTGEKVFLECVQDMDHENMFWYRQDPGLGLRLIYFSYDVKMKEKGDIPEGYSVSREKKERFSLILESASTNQTSMYLCASSLIPAYEQYFGPGTRLTVT.

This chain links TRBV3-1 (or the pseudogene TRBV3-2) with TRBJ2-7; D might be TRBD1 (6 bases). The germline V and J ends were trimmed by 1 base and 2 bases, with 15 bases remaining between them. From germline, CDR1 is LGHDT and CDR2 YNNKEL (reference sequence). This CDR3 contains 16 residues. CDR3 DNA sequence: TGTGCCAGCAGCCAAGGTCCGGGACAAACCGCCTACGAGCAGTACTTC. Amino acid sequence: CASSQGPGQTAYEQYF.